This TCR beta chain was sequenced in a study of blood T cells in healthy people across ages. Study outcomes and limitations: More naive CD4+ cells and higher diversity marked long-lived donors relative to aged donors.

Primed by a sample-barcoded 5' primer and a J-beta primer mix, a second PCR proceeded for 7 to 11 cycles. TCRdb re-called the 5' RACE reads through MiXCR, storing one row per CDR3 protein. The sample lists some 710,000 distinct CDR3 sequences, 46% occurring once. This CDR3 comprises 12 residues. V was shortened by 8 bases and J by 4 bases, with 8 bases between the two germline ends. Germline CDR1 reads MNHNS; CDR2 reads SASEGT. About this clonotype: Its antigen is unidentified.

This chain connects TRBV6-1 to TRBJ1-4; no definite D call. Sequencing input: blood. The TCR comes from a man older than 75 in good health. Here the CDR3 DNA reads TGTGCCAGCGGTAGACGTAATGAAAAACTGTTTTTT. Its protein product is CASGRRNEKLFF.